This TCR beta chain was captured in a study of CD8+ T cells in alopecia areata. Treatment meaning: oral pan-JAK inhibitor, 5-10 mg twice daily. Trimming removed 2 bases at V and 6 bases at J, with 14 bases between. This CDR3 is 14 amino acids long. The germline gives CDR1 SGHDT, CDR2 YYEEEE. Extracted RNA was reverse transcribed into cDNA, the sequencing template. This table comes from immunoSEQ multiplex PCR, and its TCRdb copy is limited to in-frame clones, with some not included. The sample yields around 170,000 clones, 40% to 55% seen once. This TCR was recovered from a human donor with alopecia areata. The J gene is TRBJ1-1, the V gene TRBV5-6; weak D call: TRBD1 (6 bases). The specimen was CD8+ T cells sorted from blood, collected around week 53, from a patient treated with tofacitinib. CDR3 protein: CASSLGQTLAEAFF. The CDR3 DNA follows: TGTGCCAGCAGCTTAGGACAGACTCTAGCTGAAGCTTTCTTT.